These 6 T cell receptor beta chains were all obtained from the same sample, sequenced in a study of blood T cell repertoires in COVID-19. The table came from immunoSEQ multiplex PCR; TCRdb's copy has only in-frame clones and leaves some out. This table holds over 150,000 clones, about 86% found once. The sample was peripheral blood. Source of these receptors: a man aged 50 to 60 with active or convalescent COVID-19.

This clone was seen more than once but under ten times. The J gene is TRBJ1-1, the V gene TRBV5-4; unclear D gene. This CDR3 comprises 14 residues. CDR1 and CDR2 from the germline V gene are SGHNT and YYREEE (reference sequence). V was cut by 4 bases and J by 4 bases, with 14 bases left in between. Here the CDR3 reads CASSSRGWGTEAFF. CDR3 DNA: TGTGCCAGCAGCAGCCGCGGGTGGGGCACTGAAGCTTTCTTT.

CDR3 in amino acids: CAISEYQYLGQGACEQFF. CDR3 coding DNA: TGTGCCATCAGTGAGTATCAGTATTTGGGACAGGGGGCGTGTGAGCAGTTCTTC. V is TRBV10-3 and J is TRBJ2-1; 12 positions agree with TRBD1. The CDR3 length is 18 residues. CDR1 and CDR2 (germline): ENHRY, SYGVKD. The trim removed 1 base at V and 9 bases at J, leaving 13 bases unmatched.

The chain links TRBV11-3 to TRBJ2-1, with 14 bases aligning to TRBD2. Germline-derived CDR1 and CDR2 are SGHNT and YENEEA. V gave up 3 bases and J gave up 3 bases; unmatched junction bases: 4. This CDR3 is built from 17 residues. The CDR3 nucleotides are TGTGCCAGCAGCTTCGGGACTAGCGGGAGCTACTACAATGAGCAGTTCTTC. This gives the protein CASSFGTSGSYYNEQFF.

Written as DNA, the CDR3 is TGTGCCATCAAAGGACAGGCCTACATGGGCGAGCAGTACTTC. Translating it yields CAIKGQAYMGEQYF. The chain joins TRBV10-3 to TRBJ2-7, with TRBD1 identical over 7 bases. Germline CDR1 and CDR2: ENHRY and SYGVKD. This CDR3 contains 14 residues. Trimming at V came to 7 bases and at J to 6 bases, leaving 12 bases not matched to a gene.

The chain employs TRBV29-1 and TRBJ1-5; no definite D call. This CDR3 has 13 residues. CDR1 is SQVTM, CDR2 ANQGSEA, per germline. The V gene lost 2 bases and the J gene lost 6 bases, with 11 bases spanning the gap. The CDR3 reads CSVEIGEGQPQHF. CDR3 DNA: TGCAGCGTTGAAATCGGGGAGGGTCAGCCCCAGCATTTT.

The V call is TRBV7-2, the J call TRBJ2-1, with 11 bases fitting TRBD2. Trimming at V came to 4 bases and at J to 7 bases, leaving 12 bases not matched to a gene. The CDR3 totals 17 residues. Germline V CDR1 and CDR2: SGHTA, FQGNSA. The CDR3 is CASSSKRLAGFINEQFF. The CDR3 DNA follows: TGTGCCAGCAGCTCGAAAAGACTAGCGGGATTTATAAATGAGCAGTTCTTC.